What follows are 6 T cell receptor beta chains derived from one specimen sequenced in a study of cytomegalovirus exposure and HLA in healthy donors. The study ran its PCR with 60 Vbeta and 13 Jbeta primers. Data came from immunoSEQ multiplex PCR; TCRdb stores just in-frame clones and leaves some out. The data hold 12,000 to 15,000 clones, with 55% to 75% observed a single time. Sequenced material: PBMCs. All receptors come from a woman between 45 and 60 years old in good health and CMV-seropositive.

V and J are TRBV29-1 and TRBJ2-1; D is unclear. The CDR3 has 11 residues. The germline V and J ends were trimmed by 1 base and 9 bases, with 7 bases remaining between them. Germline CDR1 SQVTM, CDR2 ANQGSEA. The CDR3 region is CSVEALLEQFF. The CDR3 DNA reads TGCAGCGTTGAAGCCTTACTTGAGCAGTTCTTC.

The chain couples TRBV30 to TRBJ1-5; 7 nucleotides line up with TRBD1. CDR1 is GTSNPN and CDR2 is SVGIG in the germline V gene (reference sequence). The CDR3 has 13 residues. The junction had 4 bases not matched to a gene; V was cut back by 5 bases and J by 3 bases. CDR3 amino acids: CAWGQANNQPQHF. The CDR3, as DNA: TGTGCCTGGGGACAGGCGAACAATCAGCCCCAGCATTTT.

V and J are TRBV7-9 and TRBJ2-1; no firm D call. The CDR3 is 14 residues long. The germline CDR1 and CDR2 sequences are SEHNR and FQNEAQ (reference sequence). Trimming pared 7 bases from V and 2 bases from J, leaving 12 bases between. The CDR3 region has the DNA TGTGCCAGCACCTCCCAGGAAGCCTACAATGAGCAGTTCTTC. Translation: CASTSQEAYNEQFF.

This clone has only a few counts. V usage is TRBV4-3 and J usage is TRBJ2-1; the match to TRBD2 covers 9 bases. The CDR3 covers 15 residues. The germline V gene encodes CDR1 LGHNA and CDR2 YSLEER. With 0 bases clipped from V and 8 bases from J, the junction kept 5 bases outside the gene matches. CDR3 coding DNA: TGCGCCAGCAGCCAAGATCGCGGGAGGGGGGATGAGCAGTTCTTC. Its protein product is CASSQDRGRGDEQFF.

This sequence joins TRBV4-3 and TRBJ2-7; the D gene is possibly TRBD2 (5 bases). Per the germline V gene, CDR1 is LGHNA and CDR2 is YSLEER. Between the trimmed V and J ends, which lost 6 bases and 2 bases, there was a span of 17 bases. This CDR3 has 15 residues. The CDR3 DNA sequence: TGCGCCAGCAGTACCGTCCGGGGTTTAGCCTACGAGCAGTACTTC. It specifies CASSTVRGLAYEQYF.

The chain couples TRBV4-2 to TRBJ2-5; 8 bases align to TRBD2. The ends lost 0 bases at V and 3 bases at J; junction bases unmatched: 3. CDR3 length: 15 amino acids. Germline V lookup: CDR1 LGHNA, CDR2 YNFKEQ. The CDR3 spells CASSQDRAGEETQYF. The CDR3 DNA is TGTGCCAGCAGCCAAGATCGAGCGGGAGAAGAGACCCAGTACTTC.